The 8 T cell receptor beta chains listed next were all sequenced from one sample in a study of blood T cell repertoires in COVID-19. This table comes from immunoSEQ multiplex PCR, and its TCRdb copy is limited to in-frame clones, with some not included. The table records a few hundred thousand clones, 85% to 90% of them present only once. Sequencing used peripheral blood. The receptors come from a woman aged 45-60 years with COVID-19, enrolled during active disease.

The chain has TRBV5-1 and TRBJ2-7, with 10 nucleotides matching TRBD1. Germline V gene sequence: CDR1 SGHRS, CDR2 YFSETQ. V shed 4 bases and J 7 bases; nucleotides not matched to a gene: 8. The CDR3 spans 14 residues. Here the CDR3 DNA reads TGCGCCAGCAGCCTCGGGACAGGGGAGATGGAGCAGTACTTC. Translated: CASSLGTGEMEQYF.

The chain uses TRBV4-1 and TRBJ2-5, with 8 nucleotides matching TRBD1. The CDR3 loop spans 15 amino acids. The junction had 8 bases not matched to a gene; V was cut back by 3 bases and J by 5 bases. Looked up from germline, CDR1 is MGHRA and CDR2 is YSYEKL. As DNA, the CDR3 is TGCGCCAGCAGCCAGGGGACAGGCCGAGGGGAGACCCAGTACTTC. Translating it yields CASSQGTGRGETQYF.

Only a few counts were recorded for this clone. The CDR3 loop reads CASSLQGRGNQPQHF. The DNA of the CDR3 is TGTGCCAGCAGCTTACAGGGAAGGGGCAATCAGCCCCAGCATTTT. The genes are TRBV11-2 and TRBJ1-5, with D perhaps TRBD1 (5 bases). Trimming took off 2 bases at V and 2 bases at J, with 10 bases between the two ends. Germline loops: CDR1 SGHAT, CDR2 FQNNGV. The length of the CDR3 is 15 residues.

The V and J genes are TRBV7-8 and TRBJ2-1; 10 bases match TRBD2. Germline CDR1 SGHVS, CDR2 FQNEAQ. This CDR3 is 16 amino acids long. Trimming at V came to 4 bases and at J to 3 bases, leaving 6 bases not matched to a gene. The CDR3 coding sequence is TGTGCCAGCAGCTCCCGCCGACTAGCGGGCTACAATGAGCAGTTCTTC. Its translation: CASSSRRLAGYNEQFF.

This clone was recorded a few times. The CDR3: CASSLGGGPVNEQFF. CDR3 nucleotides: TGTGCCAGCAGCTTGGGGGGAGGGCCGGTCAATGAGCAGTTCTTC. The chain employs TRBV5-6 and TRBJ2-1, with 7 bases that match TRBD2. This CDR3 comprises 15 residues. Germline assignment: CDR1 SGHDT and CDR2 YYEEEE. The V gene end was trimmed by 0 bases and the J gene end by 6 bases; junction bases not matched to a gene: 6.

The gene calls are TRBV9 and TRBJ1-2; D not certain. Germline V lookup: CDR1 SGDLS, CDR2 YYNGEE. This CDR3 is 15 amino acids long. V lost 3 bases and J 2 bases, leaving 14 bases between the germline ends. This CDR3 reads CASSGDPRPNYGYTF. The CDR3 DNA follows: TGTGCCAGCAGCGGAGACCCGAGGCCCAACTATGGCTACACCTTC.

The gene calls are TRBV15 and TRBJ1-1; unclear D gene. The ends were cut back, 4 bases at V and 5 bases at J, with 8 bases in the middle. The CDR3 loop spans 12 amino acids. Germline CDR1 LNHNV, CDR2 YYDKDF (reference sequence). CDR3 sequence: CATSNYGTEAFF. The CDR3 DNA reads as TGTGCCACCAGCAATTACGGTACTGAAGCTTTCTTT.

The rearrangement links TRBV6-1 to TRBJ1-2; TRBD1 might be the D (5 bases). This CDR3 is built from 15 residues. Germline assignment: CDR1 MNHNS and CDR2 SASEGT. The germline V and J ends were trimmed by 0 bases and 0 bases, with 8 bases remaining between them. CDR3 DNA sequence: TGTGCCAGCAGTGAAGCGGACAAGCCTAACTATGGCTACACCTTC. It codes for CASSEADKPNYGYTF.